This T cell receptor beta chain was observed in a study of blood T cell repertoires in COVID-19. At the level of the study: Acute and convalescent COVID-19 samples came from the United States, Italy and Spain. Sources were T cells, B-cell-depleted T cells, or PBMCs; the material itself was cDNA or gDNA.

In germline, CDR1 is SGHDT, CDR2 YYEEEE. There are 13 residues in the CDR3. Deletions cut 0 bases from V and 4 bases from J, with 7 bases between. Per the original data handling: For nucleated cells, counts were estimated from reference gene primer amplification. Assay: immunoSEQ multiplex PCR; the TCRdb copy retains only in-frame clones and omits some. V and J calls and clone size come straight from that table; D and trimming were deduced from the DNA. The profile shows about 110,000 clones, around 80% of them singletons. The TCR was taken from an elderly woman with acute or convalescent COVID-19. Specimen: peripheral blood. The chain has TRBV5-6 and TRBJ1-2; no reliable D call. The CDR3 loop reads CASSLGPSYGYTF. The CDR3 DNA sequence: TGTGCCAGCAGCTTGGGGCCTAGCTATGGCTACACCTTC.